Below are 13 T cell receptor beta chains sequenced from a single sample in a study of response to subunit inactivated influenza vaccine. TCRdb reprocessed the RT-PCR reads with MiXCR, giving one entry per CDR3 protein. Of approximately 290,000 distinct CDR3 sequences listed, around 22% are singletons. Sequencing was performed on PBMCs from blood, taken 21 months after vaccination. The receptors were sampled from a man aged 45 to 70 who received an inactivated influenza vaccine.

This clonotype showed up just a few times. J is TRBJ1-2 and V is TRBV5-1; D perhaps matches TRBD1 (6 bases). V lost 0 bases, J lost 0 bases, and 12 bases lay in between. Germline-derived CDR1 and CDR2 are SGHRS and YFSETQ. The CDR3 has 16 amino acids. The CDR3 reads CASSLATGSANYGYTF. CDR3 DNA sequence: TGCGCCAGCAGCTTGGCTACAGGGTCGGCTAACTATGGCTACACCTTC. Combining the CDR3 with reference TRBV5-1 and TRBJ1-2 gives the whole variable domain KAGVTQTPRYLIKTRGQQVTLSCSPISGHRSVSWYQQTPGQGLQFLFEYFSETQRNKGNFPGRFSGRQFSNSRSEMNVSTLELGDSALYLCASSLATGSANYGYTFGSGTRLTVV.

This chain connects TRBV20-1 to TRBJ2-7; D remains ambiguous. The V and J ends lost 4 bases and 1 base respectively, with 8 bases between them. Germline loops: CDR1 DFQATT, CDR2 SNEGSKA (reference sequence). CDR3 length: 12 residues. DNA of the CDR3: TGCAGTGCTACGCGGCGGTCCTACGAGCAGTACTTC. The encoded protein is CSATRRSYEQYF.

This clonotype was picked up a small number of times. The chain joins TRBV20-1 to TRBJ1-4; D remains ambiguous. The CDR3 runs to 15 residues. CDR1 DFQATT and CDR2 SNEGSKA come from the germline V gene (reference sequence). The ends were cut back, 0 bases at V and 8 bases at J, with 16 bases in the middle. CDR3 nucleotide sequence: TGCAGTGCTAGAGATCAACTGGGGTTGCGGGAAAAACTGTTTTTT. Encoded protein: CSARDQLGLREKLFF.

This clonotype was seen at least ten times. This sequence joins TRBV7-6 and TRBJ1-1; D may be TRBD1 (5 bases). V dropped 6 bases and J dropped 1 base, with 12 bases sitting between them. The CDR3 loop spans 14 amino acids. Germline CDR1 SGHVS, CDR2 FNYEAQ. CDR3 coding DNA: TGTGCCAGCAGTAGTCCGGGACGGAACACTGAAGCTTTCTTT. It translates to CASSSPGRNTEAFF.

The chain links TRBV29-1 to TRBJ1-1; D is undetermined. This CDR3 region has 14 residues. The germline V gene encodes CDR1 SQVTM and CDR2 ANQGSEA. Trimming removed 7 bases at V and 1 base at J, with 16 bases between. CDR3 loop: CSAQGHEKNTEAFF. As DNA, the CDR3 is TGCAGCGCACAAGGTCACGAAAAGAACACTGAAGCTTTCTTT.

This clonotype was counted only a few times. The CDR3 DNA reads TGCGCCAGCAGCCCGGGGGACCGCACACCCAACTATGGCTACACCTTC. The encoded protein is CASSPGDRTPNYGYTF. The V call is TRBV5-1, the J call TRBJ1-2; D is perhaps TRBD1 (5 bases). Germline V gene data show CDR1 as SGHRS and CDR2 as YFSETQ. This CDR3 has 16 amino acids. The germline V and J ends were trimmed by 4 bases and 2 bases, with 18 bases remaining between them.

The chain combines TRBV6-2 or TRBV6-3 with TRBJ1-5; D unclear. V was trimmed by 1 base and J by 9 bases, leaving 25 bases between them. This CDR3 is 18 amino acids long. Per germline, CDR1 MNHEY and CDR2 SVGEGT. This CDR3 reads CASSYYEFGLGTALPQHF. CDR3 sequence (DNA): TGTGCCAGCAGTTACTACGAATTCGGACTCGGTACAGCATTGCCCCAGCATTTT.

This clonotype was picked up a small number of times. The genes are TRBV9 and TRBJ1-5; D possibly corresponds to TRBD1 (5 bases). The germline V and J ends were trimmed by 0 bases and 7 bases, with 14 bases remaining between them. The CDR3 is 15 residues long. In germline, CDR1 is SGDLS, CDR2 YYNGEE. CDR3 loop: CASSVAGGRGQPQHF. The CDR3 region has the DNA TGTGCCAGCAGCGTAGCGGGGGGACGGGGGCAGCCCCAGCATTTT.

This clonotype showed up just a few times. The rearrangement links TRBV7-9 to TRBJ2-2; D is unclear. There are 14 residues in the CDR3. Germline assignment: CDR1 SEHNR and CDR2 FQNEAQ (reference sequence). Trimming took 1 base from V and 4 from J, leaving 7 bases between them. CDR3 loop: CASSLDLTTGELFF. The DNA of the CDR3 is TGTGCCAGCAGCTTAGACTTGACCACCGGGGAGCTGTTTTTT. Supplemented by reference TRBV7-9 and TRBJ2-2, the full variable domain reads DTGVSQNPRHKITKRGQNVTFRCDPISEHNRLYWYRQTLGQGPEFLTYFQNEAQLEKSRLLSDRFSAERPKGSFSTLEIQRTEQGDSAMYLCASSLDLTTGELFFGEGSRLTVL.

V and J are TRBV12-3 or TRBV12-4 and TRBJ1-5; no reliable D call. The CDR3 is 14 amino acids. V lost 4 bases to trimming and J lost 4 bases, with 11 bases between them. CDR3 bases: TGTGCCAGCAGTTCCCGCCGAGCGAATCAGCCCCAGCATTTT. Its translation is CASSSRRANQPQHF.

CDR3 protein: CASRIGLLSGNTIYF. The CDR3, as DNA: TGTGCCAGCAGAATTGGACTCCTCTCTGGAAACACCATATATTTT. The chain uses TRBV6-1 and TRBJ1-3; D ambiguous. Per germline, CDR1 MNHNS and CDR2 SASEGT. Between the trimmed V and J ends, which lost 6 bases and 0 bases, there was a span of 12 bases. The CDR3 consists of 15 residues.

This chain joins TRBV5-4 and TRBJ1-1; no definite D call. Germline V lookup: CDR1 SGHNT, CDR2 YYREEE (reference sequence). The V end lost 4 bases, the J end lost 4 bases, and 14 bases lay between the germline ends. This CDR3 spans 14 amino acids. The chain's CDR3 is CASSLRTATTEAFF. CDR3 DNA: TGTGCCAGCAGCCTCCGGACGGCGACCACTGAAGCTTTCTTT. Variable domain in full (rest from reference TRBV5-4 and TRBJ1-1): ETGVTQSPTHLIKTRGQQVTLRCSSQSGHNTVSWYQQALGQGPQFIFQYYREEENGRGNFPPRFSGLQFPNYSSELNVNALELDDSALYLCASSLRTATTEAFFGQGTRLTVV.

This clonotype was seen a handful of times. The V and J genes are TRBV2 and TRBJ1-1; D ambiguous. Germline loops: CDR1 SNHLY, CDR2 FYNNEI. The CDR3 extends over 13 amino acids. The V and J ends lost 6 bases and 7 bases respectively, with 15 bases between them. CDR3 loop: CASSPNSQIEAFF. The CDR3 coding sequence is TGTGCCAGCAGCCCGAATAGCCAGATTGAAGCTTTCTTT.